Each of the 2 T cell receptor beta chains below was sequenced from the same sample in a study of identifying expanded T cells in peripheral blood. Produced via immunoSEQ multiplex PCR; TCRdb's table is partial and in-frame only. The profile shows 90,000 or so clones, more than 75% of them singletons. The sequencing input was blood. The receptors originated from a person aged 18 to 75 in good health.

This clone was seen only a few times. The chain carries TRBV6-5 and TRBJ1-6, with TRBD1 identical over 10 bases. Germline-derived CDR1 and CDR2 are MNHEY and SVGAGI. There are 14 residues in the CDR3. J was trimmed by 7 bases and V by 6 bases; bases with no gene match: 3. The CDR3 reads CASSGTGANSPLHF. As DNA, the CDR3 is TGTGCCAGCAGCGGGACAGGGGCAAATTCACCCCTCCACTTT.

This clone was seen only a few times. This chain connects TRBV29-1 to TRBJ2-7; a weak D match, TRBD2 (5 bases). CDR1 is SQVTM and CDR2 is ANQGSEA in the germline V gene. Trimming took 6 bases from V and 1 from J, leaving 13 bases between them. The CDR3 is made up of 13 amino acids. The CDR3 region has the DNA TGCAGCGTGGCCGAAGCGGCTTCCTACGAGCAGTACTTC. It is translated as CSVAEAASYEQYF.